These 2 T cell receptor beta chains came from one sample sequenced in a study of blood T cell repertoires in COVID-19. Clones were sequenced by immunoSEQ multiplex PCR, and TCRdb holds only the in-frame ones, with some missing. The sample includes around 120,000 clones, roughly 80% of them seen just once. Material: peripheral blood. Receptor source: a man aged 30 to 39 with acute or convalescent COVID-19.

This chain connects TRBV5-4 to TRBJ2-7; 7 nucleotides line up with TRBD2. The CDR3 runs 13 residues. The V gene end was trimmed by 6 bases and the J gene end by 5 bases; junction bases not matched to a gene: 8. CDR1 is SGHNT, CDR2 YYREEE, per germline (reference sequence). The CDR3 sequence is CASIGGSFNEQYV. In DNA form, the CDR3 reads TGTGCCAGCATCGGCGGGAGTTTCAACGAGCAGTACGTC.

In its sample, this clone was seen once. This chain connects TRBV6-1 to TRBJ1-6; D is unresolved. V lost 2 bases and J 10 bases, leaving 3 bases between the germline ends. The germline gives CDR1 MNHNS, CDR2 SASEGT. The CDR3 spans 11 residues. The CDR3 reads CASSERSPLHF. Here the CDR3 DNA reads TGTGCCAGCAGTGAACGGTCACCCCTCCACTTT.